This T cell receptor (beta chain) derives from a study of T cell repertoires in cytomegalovirus infection. TCRdb reprocessed the reads with MiXCR, giving one entry per CDR3 protein. Here the sample spans more than 95,000 distinct CDR3 sequences, roughly 32% being singletons. This clonotype came up many times. Antigen specificity is unknown. The TCR sequence derives from a human donor in good health (CMV status not recorded). Some clones in this sample may be carry-over from other donors' samples. Sequencing was performed on CD8+ T cells from cultured PBMCs, taken from culture after CMV antigen stimulation.

The CDR3 bases are TGTGCCAGCAGTTACTCGATCACAGTGAACTATGGCTACACCTTC. Its protein product is CASSYSITVNYGYTF. The V call is TRBV6-5, the J call TRBJ1-2; D unresolved. Germline V lookup: CDR1 MNHEY, CDR2 SVGAGI. V dropped 0 bases and J dropped 2 bases, with 10 bases sitting between them. The CDR3 consists of 15 residues.